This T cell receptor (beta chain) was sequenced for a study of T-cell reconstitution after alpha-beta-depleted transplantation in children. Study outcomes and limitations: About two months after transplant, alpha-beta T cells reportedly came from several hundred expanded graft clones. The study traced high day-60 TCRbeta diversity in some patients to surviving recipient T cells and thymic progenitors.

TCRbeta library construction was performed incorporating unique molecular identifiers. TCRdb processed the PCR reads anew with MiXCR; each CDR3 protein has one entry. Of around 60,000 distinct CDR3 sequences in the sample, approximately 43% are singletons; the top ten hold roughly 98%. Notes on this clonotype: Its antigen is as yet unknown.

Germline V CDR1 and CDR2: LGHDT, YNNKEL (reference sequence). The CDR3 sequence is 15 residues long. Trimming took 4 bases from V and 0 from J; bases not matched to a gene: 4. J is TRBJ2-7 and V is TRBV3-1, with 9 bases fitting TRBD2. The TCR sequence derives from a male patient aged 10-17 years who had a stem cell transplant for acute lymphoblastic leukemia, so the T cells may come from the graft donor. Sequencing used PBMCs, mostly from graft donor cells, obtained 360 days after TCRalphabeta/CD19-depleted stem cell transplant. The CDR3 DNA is TGTGCCAGCAGCCTACGGACTAGCGCCTCCTACGAGCAGTACTTC. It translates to CASSLRTSASYEQYF.